The clone carrying this T cell receptor beta chain was counted at least ten times. Its cognate antigen is unknown. Trimming took 3 bases from V and 7 from J, leaving 7 bases between them. CDR1 is LGHNA, CDR2 YSLEER, per germline. This CDR3 region has 13 residues. Diagnoses were established from clinical symptoms, serum thyroxine, TRAb, thyroid ultrasound and orbital computed tomography. The source of the PBMCs was around 9 ml of fresh peripheral blood. As the template, RNA transcripts were used to amplify TCR beta CDR3 regions. After a first-round RT-PCR with HTBI primers, a second-round multiplex PCR was run. TCRdb passed the multiplex PCR reads through MiXCR, listing each CDR3 protein once. The top ten clones hold roughly 3% of a sample with approximately 380,000 distinct CDR3 sequences, roughly 21% of them seen once. This record belongs to a study of Graves' ophthalmopathy and Graves' hyperthyroidism.

Study results and caveats: In blood, most expanded thyroid clonotypes above 0.001 frequency were also detected. The model's ophthalmopathy progression predictions had approximately 71% sensitivity and less than 75% specificity.

The source is a woman aged 18-29 years with stable Graves' hyperthyroidism. The material sequenced was peripheral blood. The genes are TRBV4-3 and TRBJ1-6; D uncertain. CDR3 loop: CASSHRRNSPLHF. The CDR3 nucleotides read TGCGCCAGCAGCCACCGAAGGAATTCACCCCTCCACTTT.